This is a list of T cell receptor beta chains from one sample in a study of STAT5B mutations in CD4+ large granular lymphocyte leukemia. Sequencing was performed with immunoSEQ multiplex PCR; in TCRdb, only in-frame clones are kept and a portion is missing. The sample lists 40,000 to 45,000 clones; 75% to 85% were seen once. The sequencing sample was made of CD4+ T cells from blood buffy coats. Receptor source: a human donor in good health. Both conserved end residues are part of each CDR3. Each record gives: J gene, D gene, V gene, clone size, CDR3 protein. D genes are given only for firm matches. For some rows the clone size is stated as once, few or many, or as a class when expanded; others skip it.

TRBJ2-5	.	TRBV10-3	once	CAISTSEGETQYF
TRBJ2-5	TRBD2	TRBV2	.	CASSASSGVRQTQYF
TRBJ2-1	.	TRBV27	.	CASSSTGTGQFF
TRBJ2-3	.	TRBV29-1	.	CSAGSTDTQYF
TRBJ1-1	.	TRBV5-1	few	CASSSTMNTEAFF
TRBJ2-3	.	TRBV5-6	.	CASSPRRGANTDTQYF
TRBJ2-3	.	TRBV5-8	.	CASSLGQEISTDTQYF
TRBJ1-5	.	TRBV19	.	CASSNPGLGNQPQHF
TRBJ1-2	TRBD1	TRBV7-3	.	CASSHTAGGQDYGYTF
TRBJ2-3	TRBD2	TRBV6-6	.	CASSRLAGYTDTQYF
TRBJ1-5	TRBD1	TRBV7-9	.	CASSSPRTGENQPQHF
TRBJ2-7	.	TRBV6-6	.	CASSYSGPYEQYF
TRBJ1-2	.	TRBV28	.	CASSILVGGVYGYTF
TRBJ2-7	.	TRBV11-2	.	CASSSGAEQYF
TRBJ2-3	.	TRBV11-3	.	CASSLGTSGSTDTQYF
TRBJ1-5	.	TRBV18	.	CASSPDQGQPQHF
TRBJ1-6	.	TRBV9	.	CASSPRGTVNSPLHF
TRBJ1-1	TRBD1	TRBV5-6	.	CASSRDRGTEAFF
TRBJ2-7	.	TRBV11-2	.	CASSLGVTYEQYF
.	TRBD2	TRBV6-5	.	CASSSREGENSYEQYF
TRBJ2-3	TRBD2	TRBV5-1	.	CASRTGGAGDTQYF
TRBJ2-7	TRBD2	TRBV25-1	.	CASRAFTSGRSYEQYF
TRBJ2-3	TRBD2	TRBV5-6	.	CASSLRASGRTDTQYF
TRBJ1-1	.	TRBV27	.	CASSRGRYQLNTEAFF
TRBJ2-2	.	TRBV5-6	.	CASSLGRHSNTGELFF
TRBJ1-1	.	TRBV20-1	.	CSAPNPGAFF
TRBJ1-5	.	TRBV5-6	.	CASSGWISGNQPQHF
TRBJ2-3	.	TRBV7-9	.	CASSLAVADTQYF
TRBJ2-7	.	TRBV6-5	.	CASTRGPGNYEQYF
TRBJ2-2	.	TRBV6-1	.	CASSSGVTGELFF
TRBJ2-1	.	TRBV30	.	CAWSAYGGEQFF
TRBJ2-3	TRBD1	TRBV5-6	.	CASSPRDSIRTDTQYF
TRBJ2-2	TRBD1	TRBV6-5	.	CASSSGGNTGELFF
TRBJ2-1	.	TRBV15	.	CATSSSPAAEQFF
TRBJ2-4	.	TRBV5-1	.	CASSESELAKNIQYF
TRBJ2-6	.	TRBV21-1	.	CASSKALWEWGANVLTF
TRBJ2-7	.	TRBV11-3	once	CASSLVDSYEQYF
TRBJ2-2	.	TRBV19	.	CASSGNTNTGELFF
TRBJ2-3	TRBD2	TRBV19	.	CASSIGSSGSDTQYF
TRBJ1-1	.	TRBV5-4	few	CASSLESKNTEAFF
TRBJ1-2	.	TRBV28	.	CASSFGGGYGYTF
TRBJ2-5	TRBD2	TRBV11-2	.	CASSLEGGRWETQYF
TRBJ2-2	.	TRBV11-2	.	CASTSSGLEGELFF
TRBJ2-1	.	TRBV5-1	.	CALWGNEQFF
TRBJ2-3	.	TRBV7-7	.	CASSPSLADTQYF
TRBJ2-7	TRBD1	TRBV6-1	.	CASSEANRGDEQYF
TRBJ1-2	.	TRBV5-4	.	CASSGGPLVPINYGYTF
TRBJ2-5	.	TRBV4-1	.	CASSQGGQYQETQYF
TRBJ2-5	.	TRBV28	.	CASSFPLGTQYF
.	TRBD2	TRBV10-3	.	CAISESSGSGYEQYF
TRBJ1-2	.	TRBV19	once	CASNIGSFYGYTF